Presented here are 26 T cell receptor beta chains from one specimen sequenced in a study of cytomegalovirus exposure and HLA in healthy donors (dated by TCRdb to about 2017). Library prep was done by the immunoSEQ multiplex PCR assay. A mixture of 60 forward primers for TCR Vbeta segments and 13 reverse primers for TCR Jbeta segments was used in the multiplex PCR. The immuneACCESS repertoire file appears here via TCRdb, limited to in-frame rearrangements. These files lack a portion of the clones; in checked studies, under half of the deficit traces to unresolved V genes, and the cause of the others is not known. For this sample the table gives 70,000 to 100,000 clones, of which 80% were detected only once. The leading ten clones occupy around 2% of the sample. Sequences were obtained from PBMCs. The source of these receptors is a man aged 18 to 35 in good health and CMV-seronegative.

J is TRBJ1-2 and V is TRBV6-5; D not resolved. This CDR3 is 13 amino acids long. Germline V gene sequence: CDR1 MNHEY, CDR2 SVGAGI. Trimming pared 5 bases from V and 4 bases from J, leaving 11 bases between. The CDR3 nucleotides are TGTGCCAGCAGTCCACGGGATTCCTATGGCTACACCTTC. Translating gives CASSPRDSYGYTF.

The rearrangement uses TRBV9 and TRBJ2-6, with a possible D match to TRBD1 (5 bases). The germline CDR1 and CDR2 sequences are SGDLS and YYNGEE. The CDR3 spans 15 residues. With 3 bases removed from V and 2 bases from J, the gap between germline ends came to 9 bases. The CDR3 here is CASSALGAGANVLTF. The DNA for the CDR3 is TGTGCCAGCAGCGCCTTAGGGGCTGGGGCCAACGTCCTGACTTTC.

J is TRBJ2-5 and V is TRBV2; TRBD2 matches 8 bases. Germline V gene sequence: CDR1 SNHLY, CDR2 FYNNEI. This CDR3 is built from 15 residues. The V and J ends lost 3 bases and 5 bases, in that order; junction bases with no gene match: 8. CDR3 amino acids: CASSDSSGARETQYF. The CDR3 bases are TGTGCCAGCAGTGACAGTAGCGGGGCACGTGAGACCCAGTACTTC.

The CDR3 DNA follows: TGTGCCAGTAGTCCCACGGGTCCACAGGGGGAGCAGTTCTTC. Translated, it gives CASSPTGPQGEQFF. The chain couples TRBV19 to TRBJ2-1, with 7 bases lining up with TRBD1. The CDR3 is 14 residues long. The V gene's germline CDR1 is LNHDA and CDR2 SQIVND (reference sequence). Trimming took 5 bases from V and 10 from J; bases not matched to a gene: 11.

This clone was observed a few times. The CDR3: CASERSRTSYEQYF. The CDR3 coding sequence is TGTGCCAGCGAGCGGAGCCGCACCTCCTACGAGCAGTACTTC. The chain carries TRBV13 and TRBJ2-7, with D possibly matching TRBD2 (5 bases). In germline, CDR1 is PRHDT, CDR2 FYEKMQ (reference sequence). Trimming removed 8 bases from V and 0 bases from J, with 14 bases in between. The CDR3 is 14 residues long.

This clone was counted once. V is TRBV10-2 and J is TRBJ2-2, with TRBD1 identical over 9 bases. CDR1 and CDR2 (germline): WSHSY, SAAADI. V was clipped by 4 bases and J by 5 bases; unmatched bases: 5. CDR3 length equals 15 residues. CDR3 sequence (DNA): TGCGCCAGCAGTGGGACCGGGACAGGGACCGGGGAGCTGTTTTTT. Protein sequence: CASSGTGTGTGELFF.

The genes are TRBV7-9 and TRBJ2-1; 10 nucleotides match TRBD2. CDR1 is SEHNR, CDR2 FQNEAQ, per germline (reference sequence). This CDR3 is built from 15 residues. V lost 7 bases, J lost 9 bases, and 12 bases stayed unmatched. The chain's CDR3 is CASTEASGGAGEQFF. CDR3 coding DNA: TGTGCCAGCACCGAAGCCAGCGGGGGGGCCGGTGAGCAGTTCTTC.

This clone has just a few counts. The chain has TRBV30 and TRBJ2-5; 8 bases agree with TRBD1. J was trimmed by 2 bases and V by 4 bases; bases with no gene match: 3. In germline, CDR1 is GTSNPN, CDR2 SVGIG (reference sequence). CDR3 size: 13 residues. CDR3 in DNA: TGTGCCTGGACCACAGGGGGGCAAGAGACCCAGTACTTC. This codes for CAWTTGGQETQYF.

The chain uses TRBV14 and TRBJ2-3; D is unresolved. CDR1 and CDR2 from the germline V gene are SGHDN and FVKESK. V was clipped by 0 bases and J by 8 bases, with 6 bases between them. The CDR3 length is 12 residues. CDR3 amino acids: CASSQELSTQYF. The CDR3 DNA sequence: TGTGCCAGCAGCCAAGAGTTGAGTACGCAGTATTTT.

This clone was detected only a few times. The chain has TRBV7-2 and TRBJ1-5, with D possibly being TRBD1 (5 bases). In germline, CDR1 is SGHTA, CDR2 FQGNSA. This CDR3 is built from 14 residues. Trimming cost V 5 bases and J 5 bases, with 13 bases left between them. CDR3: CASSIEPGDQPQHF. The CDR3, as DNA: TGTGCCAGCAGCATCGAGCCGGGGGATCAGCCCCAGCATTTT.

The chain carries TRBV5-1 and TRBJ2-5, with 9 bases lining up with TRBD1. With the DNA end fitting TRBJ2-7 better, the J assignment may be wrong. This CDR3 region has 18 residues. The germline V gene has CDR1 SGHRS and CDR2 YFSETQ. In DNA, the CDR3 is TGCGCCAGCAGCTTGATCTCGGCGGGACAGGGTCCCCCCCACGAGCAGTACTTC. This encodes CASSLISAGQGPPHEQYF.

The V and J genes are TRBV6-1 and TRBJ1-2, with 7 bases fitting TRBD1. In germline, CDR1 is MNHNS, CDR2 SASEGT. Trimming removed 5 bases from V and 5 bases from J; junction bases left unmatched: 11. The CDR3 loop spans 15 amino acids. In DNA form, the CDR3 reads TGTGCCAGCAGTCTAAGCTCAGGGGGGAGTTATGGCTACACCTTC. Protein sequence: CASSLSSGGSYGYTF.

V gene TRBV9 combines with J gene TRBJ2-3; 9 bases align to TRBD1. The CDR3 is 16 amino acids. J lost 2 bases, V lost 5 bases, and 9 bases had no gene match. CDR1 is SGDLS and CDR2 is YYNGEE in the germline V gene. The CDR3 nucleotides are TGTGCCAGCAGTTCGGGACAGGGTATAATCACAGATACGCAGTATTTT. Its protein product is CASSSGQGIITDTQYF.

The chain links TRBV6-1 to TRBJ2-7, with D maybe TRBD2 (6 bases). CDR1 is MNHNS and CDR2 is SASEGT in the germline V gene. Trimming left V 0 bases short and J 3 bases short, with 12 bases between. The CDR3 extends over 15 amino acids. DNA for the CDR3: TGTGCCAGCAGTGAAGCGCAGTCGGGGGACTACGAGCAGTACTTC. Translated: CASSEAQSGDYEQYF.

J is TRBJ2-3 and V is TRBV10-3, with TRBD1 identical over 7 bases. CDR1 is ENHRY, CDR2 SYGVKD, per germline. The V gene end was trimmed by 5 bases and the J gene end by 3 bases; junction bases not matched to a gene: 5. This CDR3 is built from 14 residues. The CDR3 bases are TGTGCCATCAGTCCCGACAGGGTGACAGATACGCAGTATTTT. Protein: CAISPDRVTDTQYF.

J is TRBJ1-1 and V is TRBV19; TRBD1 might be the D (5 bases). Germline V lookup: CDR1 LNHDA, CDR2 SQIVND (reference sequence). V gave up 3 bases and J gave up 5 bases, with 19 bases separating them. The CDR3 loop spans 16 amino acids. This CDR3 reads CASSIDGARLETEAFF. CDR3 DNA: TGTGCCAGTAGTATTGATGGGGCGCGGCTTGAGACTGAAGCTTTCTTT.

The rearrangement joins TRBV7-9 to TRBJ2-7, with a weak D call TRBD2 (6 bases). This CDR3 has 17 residues. Germline values: CDR1 SEHNR, CDR2 FQNEAQ (reference sequence). V was clipped by 1 base and J by 5 bases, with 21 bases between them. CDR3 sequence (DNA): TGTGCCAGCAGCTTAGAGTGGGGGAGGCAGGATTCGGACGAGCAGTACTTC. This sequence encodes CASSLEWGRQDSDEQYF.

The genes are TRBV27 and TRBJ1-5; D uncertain. The CDR3 has 15 residues. Germline CDR1 and CDR2: MNHEY and SMNVEV (reference sequence). Trimming took off 4 bases at V and 1 base at J, with 11 bases between the two ends. The CDR3 region is CASSSSRGSNQPQHF. CDR3 sequence (DNA): TGTGCCAGCAGTTCCTCTCGAGGAAGCAATCAGCCCCAGCATTTT.

In this sample, this clone turned up a few times. The chain links TRBV5-5 to TRBJ1-2, with D possibly TRBD1 on 5 matching bases. The CDR3 sequence is 15 residues long. Trimming removed 0 bases at V and 3 bases at J, with 12 bases between. Germline lookup yields CDR1 SGHKS and CDR2 YYEKEE (reference sequence). As DNA, the CDR3 is TGTGCCAGCAGCTTGGTAGTGTGGGGCGACTATGGCTACACCTTC. Translating gives CASSLVVWGDYGYTF.

This chain uses TRBV28 with TRBJ1-1; 10 positions agree with TRBD1. The CDR3 runs 15 residues. V lost 5 bases to trimming and J lost 6 bases; unmatched junction nucleotides: 9. Germline loops: CDR1 MDHEN, CDR2 SYDVKM. Here the CDR3 DNA reads TGTGCCAGCAGTCCCCCGACAGGGGGCAAACCTGAAGCTTTCTTT. This sequence encodes CASSPPTGGKPEAFF.

The chain employs TRBV6-5 and TRBJ2-7, with D unresolved. Germline CDR1 MNHEY, CDR2 SVGAGI. Trimming removed 0 bases from V and 9 bases from J, with 9 bases in between. The CDR3 has 12 amino acids. The CDR3 DNA sequence: TGTGCCAGCAGTTACTCCCCCGTGTGGCAGTACTTC. This codes for CASSYSPVWQYF.

The rearrangement links TRBV6-5 to TRBJ2-7, with 10 bases identical to TRBD1. V gave up 7 bases and J gave up 6 bases; unmatched junction bases: 6. From germline, CDR1 is MNHEY and CDR2 SVGAGI. CDR3 size: 13 residues. The CDR3 DNA reads as TGTGCCAGCATCGACAGGGGGCAGGGCGAGCAGTACTTC. Amino acids: CASIDRGQGEQYF.

The chain employs TRBV10-1 and TRBJ1-4; 7 nucleotides match TRBD1. The germline V gene has CDR1 WNHNN and CDR2 SYGVQD (reference sequence). V dropped 4 bases and J dropped 8; count of bases not matched to a gene: 4. This CDR3 is 13 amino acids long. This CDR3 reads CASSGQGGEKLFF. The DNA for the CDR3 is TGCGCCAGCAGTGGACAGGGTGGCGAAAAACTGTTTTTT.

The chain links TRBV5-1 to TRBJ2-7; TRBD1 is a possible D gene (6 bases). The V gene lost 3 bases and the J gene lost 2 bases, with 18 bases spanning the gap. CDR3 length: 16 residues. Germline CDR1 reads SGHRS; CDR2 reads YFSETQ. CDR3 nucleotides: TGCGCCAGCAGCTCTGGCCCGGGACAAGCCACCTACGAGCAGTACTTC. It codes for CASSSGPGQATYEQYF.

This clone was picked up one time. This same CDR3 is encoded by further DNA sequences in the sample. The chain links TRBV5-1 to TRBJ1-1; D might be TRBD1 (6 bases). V was trimmed by 0 bases and J by 1 base, leaving 7 bases between them. The CDR3 runs to 14 residues. Germline V gene data show CDR1 as SGHRS and CDR2 as YFSETQ. CDR3 in DNA: TGCGCCAGCAGCTTGGACAGGGCGAACACTGAAGCTTTCTTT. It translates to CASSLDRANTEAFF.

The chain recombines TRBV9 with TRBJ2-5; TRBD2 agrees at 8 bases. The CDR3 sequence is 16 residues long. Trimming at V came to 3 bases and at J to 6 bases, leaving 13 bases not matched to a gene. The V gene's germline CDR1 is SGDLS and CDR2 YYNGEE. The chain's CDR3 is CASSETRSGGAQTQYF. DNA of the CDR3: TGTGCCAGCAGCGAAACGAGGTCCGGGGGGGCGCAGACCCAGTACTTC.